A single sample is the source of the 32 T cell receptor beta chains below, sequenced in a study of blood T cell repertoires in COVID-19. The method was immunoSEQ multiplex PCR; TCRdb's version includes in-frame clones alone and lacks a portion of them. The sample contains about 160,000 clones, 75% to 90% of which appear only once. Sequencing used PBMCs or T cells enriched from blood (not recorded which). The source of these receptors is a woman in her thirties or forties who had been exposed to COVID-19.

The rearrangement joins TRBV3-1 (or the pseudogene TRBV3-2) to TRBJ1-1; TRBD1 matches 9 bases. Trimming at V came to 3 bases and at J to 4 bases, leaving 6 bases not matched to a gene. This CDR3 region has 15 residues. Germline V lookup: CDR1 LGHDT, CDR2 YNNKEL (reference sequence). The CDR3 DNA is TGTGCCAGCAGCCACAAGGACAGGGGAACCACTGAAGCTTTCTTT. Translated: CASSHKDRGTTEAFF.

The gene calls are TRBV7-2 and TRBJ2-1; TRBD1 might be the D (5 bases). Germline V gene lookup returns CDR1 SGHTA and CDR2 FQGNSA. Trimming took 5 bases from V and 3 from J, leaving 8 bases between them. This CDR3 is 13 amino acids long. The CDR3 DNA follows: TGTGCCAGCAGCGACACAGGCTACAATGAGCAGTTCTTC. Translating gives CASSDTGYNEQFF.

This clone was observed a single time. V gene TRBV6-6 combines with J gene TRBJ2-3; D not resolved. Germline lookup yields CDR1 MNHNY and CDR2 SVGAGI (reference sequence). There are 13 residues in the CDR3. V was pared by 6 bases and J by 0 bases, with 7 bases between. CDR3 loop: CASRDTSTDTQYF. The CDR3 nucleotides read TGTGCCAGCAGAGACACTAGCACAGATACGCAGTATTTT.

This sequence joins TRBV6-5 and TRBJ1-4, with 8 bases lining up with TRBD1. Germline V gene data show CDR1 as MNHEY and CDR2 as SVGAGI. The CDR3 has 14 residues. V lost 6 bases and J lost 7; bases outside the gene matches: 7. This CDR3 reads CASRKQGEIEKLFF. The CDR3 DNA reads as TGTGCCAGCAGGAAACAGGGGGAAATTGAAAAACTGTTTTTT.

This chain connects TRBV18 to TRBJ2-3; the match to TRBD2 covers 8 bases. V lost 3 bases to trimming and J lost 0 bases; unmatched junction nucleotides: 5. The germline CDR1 and CDR2 sequences are KGHSH and LQKENI. The CDR3 is 16 amino acids. The CDR3 loop is CASSPLAGSSTDTQYF. CDR3 DNA: TGTGCCAGCTCACCTCTAGCGGGCAGTAGCACAGATACGCAGTATTTT.

The rearrangement joins TRBV5-1 to TRBJ2-5; the D gene is possibly TRBD2 (7 bases). The V gene's germline CDR1 is SGHRS and CDR2 YFSETQ. The CDR3 totals 13 residues. V dropped 7 bases and J dropped 4 bases, with 14 bases sitting between them. The CDR3 reads CASGGDIRETQYF. CDR3 coding DNA: TGCGCCAGCGGGGGGGACATACGAGAGACCCAGTACTTC.

The chain recombines TRBV7-7 with TRBJ2-1; D gene uncertain. The CDR3 has 15 residues. Germline CDR1 SSHAT, CDR2 FNYEAQ (reference sequence). V lost 5 bases, J lost 0 bases, and 11 bases lay in between. The CDR3 nucleotides read TGTGCCAGCAGCCCTCAGTCTAGCTCCTACAATGAGCAGTTCTTC. It is translated as CASSPQSSSYNEQFF. Complete variable domain (other parts from reference TRBV7-7 and TRBJ2-1): GAGVSQSPRYKVTKRGQDVTLRCDPISSHATLYWYQQALGQGPEFLTYFNYEAQPDKSGLPSDRFSAERPEGSISTLTIQRTEQRDSAMYRCASSPQSSSYNEQFFGPGTRLTVL.

V gene TRBV5-4 combines with J gene TRBJ2-7, with TRBD2 as a possible D gene (6 bases). Germline CDR1 and CDR2: SGHNT and YYREEE (reference sequence). The V gene lost 0 bases and the J gene lost 2 bases, with 12 bases spanning the gap. CDR3 length: 15 amino acids. This chain's CDR3 is CASSLGIGGTYEQYF. The CDR3 region has the DNA TGTGCCAGCAGCTTGGGGATCGGGGGTACCTACGAGCAGTACTTC.

This clone was found once. The J gene is TRBJ1-5, the V gene TRBV6-1; 9 positions match TRBD1. This CDR3 spans 16 amino acids. After removal of 1 base from V and 5 bases from J, the junction contained 6 bases not matched to a gene. From germline, CDR1 is MNHNS and CDR2 SASEGT. The CDR3 DNA sequence: TGTGCCAGCAGTGAAGGGGGAACAGGGGGCTATCAGCCCCAGCATTTT. It translates to CASSEGGTGGYQPQHF.

Here the CDR3 reads CASSPGGQGNTGELFF. CDR3 sequence (DNA): TGTGCCAGCAGCCCGGGAGGACAGGGTAACACCGGGGAGCTGTTTTTT. The chain is built from TRBV7-3 and TRBJ2-2, with TRBD1 as a possible D gene (8 bases). The CDR3 totals 16 residues. CDR1 and CDR2 from the germline V gene are SGHTA and FQGTGA. V was trimmed by 5 bases and J by 2 bases, leaving 15 bases between them.

This clone has a handful of counts. This rearrangement joins TRBV5-1 to TRBJ2-6, with D possibly matching TRBD2 (6 bases). The CDR3 has 20 residues. In germline, CDR1 is SGHRS, CDR2 YFSETQ. Trimming cost V 0 bases and J 2 bases, with 21 bases left between them. The CDR3, as DNA: TGCGCCAGCAGCTTGGCGGGGCGGGAAACCCAGAGAGCTGGGGCCAACGTCCTGACTTTC. Translated, it gives CASSLAGRETQRAGANVLTF.

The chain couples TRBV27 to TRBJ1-2, with 11 nucleotides matching TRBD1. This CDR3 spans 15 amino acids. Trimming took 6 bases from V and 4 from J; bases not matched to a gene: 7. Per the germline V gene, CDR1 is MNHEY and CDR2 is SMNVEV (reference sequence). The CDR3 region has the DNA TGTGCCAGCAGACCGGGACAGGGGGAATTCTATGGCTACACCTTC. Translated, it gives CASRPGQGEFYGYTF.

The chain links TRBV2 to TRBJ1-2; TRBD1 agrees at 9 bases. The V gene end was trimmed by 8 bases and the J gene end by 2 bases; junction bases not matched to a gene: 0. Germline loops: CDR1 SNHLY, CDR2 FYNNEI. The CDR3 has 12 residues. The CDR3 DNA reads as TGTGCCAGCGGGACAGGGAACTATGGCTACACCTTC. The encoded protein is CASGTGNYGYTF.

The CDR3 region has the DNA TGTGCCAGTAGGGGGACAGGGGAATACTATGGCTACACCTTC. As protein: CASRGTGEYYGYTF. The chain is built from TRBV19 and TRBJ1-2; TRBD1 matches at 10 bases. The CDR3 consists of 14 residues. Germline CDR1 LNHDA, CDR2 SQIVND (reference sequence). The V and J ends lost 6 bases and 3 bases, in that order; junction bases with no gene match: 4.

The chain couples TRBV5-6 to TRBJ2-1; possible D gene TRBD2, 5 bases. Trimming took off 1 base at V and 5 bases at J, with 13 bases between the two ends. The CDR3 loop spans 15 amino acids. Germline assignment: CDR1 SGHDT and CDR2 YYEEEE. CDR3 in DNA: TGTGCCAGCAGCTTGTTACAGCGGACCGACAATGAGCAGTTCTTC. Its protein is CASSLLQRTDNEQFF. Using reference TRBV5-6 and TRBJ2-1 for the parts outside the CDR3, the full variable domain is DAGVTQSPTHLIKTRGQQVTLRCSPKSGHDTVSWYQQALGQGPQFIFQYYEEEERQRGNFPDRFSGHQFPNYSSELNVNALLLGDSALYLCASSLLQRTDNEQFFGPGTRLTVL.

This chain uses TRBV5-1 with TRBJ1-6, with TRBD1 identical over 8 bases. V was clipped by 0 bases and J by 10 bases; unmatched bases: 6. The CDR3 contains 15 residues. The germline V gene has CDR1 SGHRS and CDR2 YFSETQ. The CDR3 DNA is TGCGCCAGCAGCTTGGAGGGACAGGAGTCCTCACCCCTCCACTTT. Residues: CASSLEGQESSPLHF.

This clone was observed a single time. The chain couples TRBV5-1 to TRBJ1-6; 7 bases line up with TRBD1. This CDR3 has 14 amino acids. Germline CDR1 is SGHRS and CDR2 is YFSETQ. V lost 6 bases and J lost 7; bases outside the gene matches: 7. The CDR3 DNA reads TGCGCCAGCATGCCGGACAGGAGAAATTCACCCCTCCACTTT. Residues: CASMPDRRNSPLHF.

The chain uses TRBV7-2 and TRBJ1-1; D unclear. The CDR3 loop spans 14 amino acids. Trimming cost V 6 bases and J 1 base, with 12 bases left between them. Germline CDR1 reads SGHTA; CDR2 reads FQGNSA. The DNA for the CDR3 is TGTGCCAGCAGGTTATCCAGTAAGAACACTGAAGCTTTCTTT. It codes for CASRLSSKNTEAFF.

V and J are TRBV19 and TRBJ1-5; 12 bases agree with TRBD1. This CDR3 is built from 15 residues. CDR1 LNHDA and CDR2 SQIVND come from the germline V gene (reference sequence). J gave up 6 bases and V 5 bases, and 5 bases lay outside the gene matches. The CDR3, as DNA: TGTGCCAGTAGTGGCGGGACAGGGGGCGGTCAGCCCCAGCATTTT. Translated, it gives CASSGGTGGGQPQHF. Based on the CDR3 plus reference TRBV19 and TRBJ1-5, the full variable domain is DGGITQSPKYLFRKEGQNVTLSCEQNLNHDAMYWYRQDPGQGLRLIYYSQIVNDFQKGDIAEGYSVSREKKESFPLTVTSAQKNPTAFYLCASSGGTGGGQPQHFGDGTRLSIL.

This sequence joins TRBV5-1 and TRBJ2-2; 8 bases line up with TRBD1. V trimming: 4 bases; J trimming: 0 bases; junction bases outside the gene matches: 5. Germline loops: CDR1 SGHRS, CDR2 YFSETQ. This CDR3 is built from 16 residues. The CDR3 sequence: CASSIGQGANTGELFF. CDR3 nucleotides: TGCGCCAGCAGCATAGGACAGGGAGCGAACACCGGGGAGCTGTTTTTT.

The rearrangement links TRBV7-9 to TRBJ2-3, with 8 bases that match TRBD2. Unmatched junction bases numbered 11, after V lost 5 bases and J lost 1 base. The CDR3 runs 17 residues. Per the germline V gene, CDR1 is SEHNR and CDR2 is FQNEAQ (reference sequence). This CDR3 is CASSPPGGAWGTDTQYF. DNA for the CDR3: TGTGCCAGCAGCCCCCCCGGGGGGGCCTGGGGCACAGATACGCAGTATTTT.

The J gene is TRBJ2-3, the V gene TRBV7-3; 8 bases align to TRBD2. The CDR3 sequence is 17 residues long. The J segment lost 6 bases and the V segment lost 0 bases, leaving 11 bases of the junction unmatched. Per the germline V gene, CDR1 is SGHTA and CDR2 is FQGTGA. In DNA, the CDR3 is TGTGCCAGCAGCTTAACGTATTCAGCGGGGGTTGTGGATACGCAGTATTTT. Translating it yields CASSLTYSAGVVDTQYF.

This rearrangement joins TRBV28 to TRBJ1-1, with 8 bases that match TRBD1. J lost 4 bases, V lost 5 bases, and 9 bases had no gene match. This CDR3 region has 15 residues. Germline V gene sequence: CDR1 MDHEN, CDR2 SYDVKM. Here the CDR3 reads CASSPAGQGITEAFF. CDR3 coding DNA: TGTGCCAGCAGTCCCGCCGGACAGGGAATCACTGAAGCTTTCTTT.

The rearrangement joins TRBV29-1 to TRBJ2-3; no clear D. The V end lost 5 bases, the J end lost 5 bases, and 5 bases lay between the germline ends. Germline V lookup: CDR1 SQVTM, CDR2 ANQGSEA. The CDR3 totals 10 residues. In DNA, the CDR3 is TGCAGCGTTTTAAAAGATACGCAGTATTTT. This translates into CSVLKDTQYF.

This sequence joins TRBV7-3 and TRBJ2-3, with D possibly TRBD2 on 7 matching bases. Germline-derived CDR1 and CDR2 are SGHTA and FQGTGA. V gave up 6 bases and J gave up 3 bases, with 16 bases separating them. This CDR3 contains 15 residues. The CDR3 DNA sequence: TGTGCCAGCAGATCCTTAGGGGGGGCGACAGATACGCAGTATTTT. It translates to CASRSLGGATDTQYF.

The gene calls are TRBV27 and TRBJ1-4, with TRBD1 matching over 7 bases. The J segment lost 4 bases and the V segment lost 0 bases, leaving 5 bases of the junction unmatched. The CDR3 consists of 16 residues. Germline V gene sequence: CDR1 MNHEY, CDR2 SMNVEV (reference sequence). CDR3 sequence reads: CASSLSRDSGNEKLFF. The CDR3 DNA reads TGTGCCAGCAGTTTATCCCGGGACAGCGGTAATGAAAAACTGTTTTTT. Filled out from reference TRBV27 and TRBJ1-4, the complete variable domain reads EAQVTQNPRYLITVTGKKLTVTCSQNMNHEYMSWYRQDPGLGLRQIYYSMNVEVTDKGDVPEGYKVSRKEKRNFPLILESPSPNQTSLYFCASSLSRDSGNEKLFFGSGTQLSVL.

This clone was recorded a few times. V is TRBV9 and J is TRBJ1-4; D is possibly TRBD1 (5 bases). Trimming took 3 bases from V and 5 from J, leaving 11 bases between them. This CDR3 contains 14 residues. Germline assignment: CDR1 SGDLS and CDR2 YYNGEE. This CDR3 is CASSALGGNEKLFF. DNA for the CDR3: TGTGCCAGCAGCGCTCTGGGGGGGAATGAAAAACTGTTTTTT.

The chain recombines TRBV7-2 with TRBJ2-1; 7 positions agree with TRBD2. The CDR3 runs 14 residues. Per germline, CDR1 SGHTA and CDR2 FQGNSA. The ends lost 3 bases at V and 4 bases at J; junction bases unmatched: 3. For the CDR3, the DNA is TGTGCCAGCAGCTTTGGTAGCGGGTACAATGAGCAGTTCTTC. Translated, it gives CASSFGSGYNEQFF.

The J gene is TRBJ1-5, the V gene TRBV27; D is undetermined. V dropped 5 bases and J dropped 3 bases, with 11 bases sitting between them. Per germline, CDR1 MNHEY and CDR2 SMNVEV (reference sequence). There are 14 residues in the CDR3. The CDR3 sequence is CASSITIANQPQHF. DNA for the CDR3: TGTGCCAGCAGTATTACAATTGCCAATCAGCCCCAGCATTTT.

The chain combines TRBV4-1 with TRBJ1-4; 7 bases align to TRBD1. The CDR3 totals 16 residues. Germline assignment: CDR1 MGHRA and CDR2 YSYEKL. The trim removed 3 bases at V and 1 base at J, leaving 5 bases unmatched. The CDR3 DNA follows: TGCGCCAGCAGCCATGAAGGGACAGAAACTAATGAAAAACTGTTTTTT. This gives the protein CASSHEGTETNEKLFF.

A single count supports this clone. This chain uses TRBV29-1 with TRBJ2-7; D may be TRBD1 (6 bases). V was clipped by 4 bases and J by 6 bases, with 10 bases between them. The CDR3 totals 11 residues. Germline CDR1 reads SQVTM; CDR2 reads ANQGSEA. CDR3 nucleotide sequence: TGCAGCGTTGGGGGACACCGCGAGCAGTACTTC. It specifies CSVGGHREQYF.

V and J are TRBV7-9 and TRBJ1-2; 8 positions agree with TRBD1. The CDR3 extends over 14 amino acids. Germline-derived CDR1 and CDR2 are SEHNR and FQNEAQ (reference sequence). The trim removed 5 bases at V and 6 bases at J, leaving 8 bases unmatched. As DNA, the CDR3 is TGTGCCAGCAGCACTTCGGACAGGGCGGATGGCTACACCTTC. Its protein product is CASSTSDRADGYTF.